Listed below are T cell receptor beta chains from one sample, sequenced in a study of cytomegalovirus exposure and HLA in healthy donors. Repertoires were generated with immunoSEQ multiplex PCR, while TCRdb's copy carries only in-frame clones and drops some. Found here are around 120,000 clones, around three quarters of them singletons; the top ten hold 4.9%. Sequences were obtained from PBMCs. Receptors were obtained from a man aged 50 to 60 in good health and CMV-seropositive. CDR3s include the opening cysteine and the closing phenylalanine or tryptophan. A D gene is named only where the DNA matches it firmly. The size field is filled for only some rows; it gives once, few, many or a size class.

once TRBD1 TRBJ1-1 TRBV10-1 TGCGCCAGCAAGGGACAGGAGAACACTGAAGCTTTCTTT CASKGQENTEAFF
NA NA TRBJ1-1 TRBV7-9 TGTACCACCCGAGGGGACTACACTGAAGCTTTCTTT CTTRGDYTEAFF
NA NA TRBJ2-2 TRBV5-1 TGCGCCAGCAGCTTGGCCTCGGGGACGAACACCGGGGAGCTGTTTTTT CASSLASGTNTGELFF
once TRBD1 TRBJ1-1 TRBV29-1 TGCAGCGTGTTTCTCCCGGGACGCCAGGACAGGGGGAATTGGAACACTGAAGCTTTCTTT CSVFLPGRQDRGNWNTEAFF
NA TRBD1 TRBJ2-7 TRBV5-6 TGTGCCAGCAGCCGTCAGGGGGCGAGAAGCTACTACGAGCAGTACTTC CASSRQGARSYYEQYF
NA TRBD1 TRBJ1-3 TRBV6-1 TGTGCCAGCATAGCGGACAGGGAAGGAAACACCATATATTTT CASIADREGNTIYF
NA TRBD1 TRBJ2-5 TRBV10-3 TGTGCCATCAGTGAGTCTAGGGGACAGTCCCGGCGGGCAAATATAGAGACCCAGTACTTC CAISESRGQSRRANIETQYF
NA NA TRBJ1-3 TRBV18 TGTGCCAGCTCACCGGATACCAGGGGTGGTGGAAACACCATATATTTT CASSPDTRGGGNTIYF
NA TRBD1 TRBJ1-4 TRBV7-9 TGTGCCAGCAGCTTTCCAACAGGGGTAGCTAATGAAAAACTGTTTTTT CASSFPTGVANEKLFF
NA TRBD2 TRBJ2-5 TRBV6-1 TGTGCCAGCGGCAGAGCGGGAGGGCGGGAGACCCAGTACTTC CASGRAGGRETQYF
few TRBD2 TRBJ2-1 TRBV4-1 TGCGCCAGCAGCCAAGTAGGACTAGCTGCCTACAATGAGCAGTTCTTC CASSQVGLAAYNEQFF
NA NA TRBJ1-4 TRBV6-4 TGTGCCAGCCCGTGGGAGGACTTCAATGAAAAACTGTTTTTT CASPWEDFNEKLFF
few NA TRBJ1-1 TRBV7-2 TGTGCCAGCAGCCTAGGACAGAACACTGAAGCTTTCTTT CASSLGQNTEAFF
NA NA TRBJ2-3 TRBV9 TGTGCCAGCAGCAAACAGTACGGGGAGGAGACAGATACGCAGTATTTT CASSKQYGEETDTQYF
NA NA TRBJ2-7 TRBV6-5 TGTGCCAGCAGTTACTCGAAAGTTGGCTTATACGAGCAGTACTTC CASSYSKVGLYEQYF
NA NA TRBJ2-2 TRBV30 TGTGCCTGGAGTAGTAGAGGCGGGGAGCTGTTTTTT CAWSSRGGELFF
NA TRBD1 TRBJ1-4 TRBV5-1 TGCGCCAGCAGCCAGGGACAGGGGGCGTTTGAAAAACTGTTTTTT CASSQGQGAFEKLFF
NA TRBD1 TRBJ2-5 TRBV6-6 TGTGCCAGCAGGGCAGGGGGCTGGGAGCAGTACTTC CASRAGGWEQYF
few TRBD1 TRBJ2-1 TRBV4-3 TGCGCCAGCAGCCAAGAGGGACAGGGGACTTACAATGAGCAGTTCTTC CASSQEGQGTYNEQFF
NA NA TRBJ1-2 TRBV18 TGTGCCAGCTCACCACAGGCGGCAGATAACTATGGCTACACCTTC CASSPQAADNYGYTF
NA NA TRBJ1-2 TRBV6-6 TGTGCCAGCAGTGACGGGTTCGACTATGGCTACACCTTC CASSDGFDYGYTF
NA TRBD2 TRBJ2-3 TRBV5-4 TGTGCCAGCAGCTTTAGCGGGTTCCCTCTGTATTTT CASSFSGFPLYF
NA TRBD1 TRBJ2-5 TRBV18 TGTGCCAGCTCACCAGGTGTAGGGGGCGGCCGGGAGACCCAGTACTTC CASSPGVGGGRETQYF
once NA TRBJ1-1 TRBV28 TGTGCCAGCAGTTCCACAGGGTTCCCCCTGAGTACTGAAGCTTTCTTT CASSSTGFPLSTEAFF
NA NA TRBJ2-3 TRBV7-8 TGTGCCAGCAGCTTTCCTTTGCGGGGCCCTAACACACAAGATACGCAGTATTTT CASSFPLRGPNTQDTQYF
NA TRBD1 TRBJ1-2 TRBV6-5 TGTGCCAGCAGTTACTCACGGCAGGGGGCTGGCTACACCTTC CASSYSRQGAGYTF
NA TRBD1 TRBJ1-2 TRBV2 TGTGCCAGCAGTGAAGGGACAGGGAGGTATGGCTACACCTTC CASSEGTGRYGYTF
NA TRBD1 TRBJ1-1 TRBV5-1 TGCGCCAGCAGCTTGGAGACAGGGCTTATCACTGAAGCTTTCTTT CASSLETGLITEAFF
NA TRBD2 TRBJ2-1 TRBV5-1 TGCGCCAGCAAGGGGTGGGGAGGGGAGCAGTTCTTC CASKGWGGEQFF